One and the same sample provided the 26 T cell receptor beta chains below, sequenced in a study of T cells after yellow fever vaccination. TCRdb re-called the 5' RACE reads with MiXCR, one entry per CDR3 protein. The sample has around 250,000 distinct CDR3 sequences; 6.9% are singletons. The sample in question was CD4+ T cells sorted from PBMCs, obtained 15 days after the yellow fever booster vaccination. These receptors came from a young man who received the YFV17D yellow fever vaccine.

Many counts were recorded for this clonotype. V is TRBV7-8 and J is TRBJ2-7; D unclear. There are 13 residues in the CDR3. CDR1 and CDR2 from the germline V gene are SGHVS and FQNEAQ. Trimming cost V 0 bases and J 1 base, with 4 bases left between them. This chain's CDR3 is CASSLARSYEQYF. CDR3 nucleotides: TGTGCCAGCAGCTTAGCGCGGTCCTACGAGCAGTACTTC.

This clonotype was counted many times. This rearrangement joins TRBV11-2 to TRBJ2-1; D unresolved. This CDR3 contains 16 residues. Per the germline V gene, CDR1 is SGHAT and CDR2 is FQNNGV. V lost 5 bases and J 1 base, leaving 15 bases between the germline ends. The CDR3 coding sequence is TGTGCCAGCAGCGGCCTGCGACCGCATTCCTACAATGAGCAGTTCTTC. The encoded protein is CASSGLRPHSYNEQFF.

This clonotype was seen ten or more times. CDR3 in DNA: TGCAGTGCTAGCAGAGCGGACCAAGAGACCCAGTACTTC. Protein product: CSASRADQETQYF. This chain uses TRBV20-1 with TRBJ2-5; D possibly corresponds to TRBD2 (5 bases). Germline values: CDR1 DFQATT, CDR2 SNEGSKA (reference sequence). Trimming shortened V by 3 bases and J by 0 bases, and 8 bases separated the two germline ends. The CDR3 consists of 13 residues.

The chain couples TRBV6-2 or TRBV6-3 to TRBJ2-7; 12 nucleotides match TRBD2. V gave up 2 bases and J gave up 4 bases; unmatched junction bases: 9. Per the germline V gene, CDR1 is MNHEY and CDR2 is SVGEGT. The CDR3 is 17 amino acids. CDR3 region: CASSYLPRTSGIYEQYF. The CDR3 DNA is TGTGCCAGCAGTTACCTACCCCGGACTAGCGGGATTTACGAGCAGTACTTC.

The table lists this clonotype with a few counts. The J gene is TRBJ2-3, the V gene TRBV4-3; maybe TRBD2 (6 bases). The CDR3 is made up of 15 amino acids. Germline CDR1 reads LGHNA; CDR2 reads YSLEER. V shed 0 bases and J shed 4 bases, with 11 bases lying between them. The CDR3 DNA reads TGCGCCAGCAGCCAAGATTGGGGGGAGGCAGATACGCAGTATTTT. Protein sequence: CASSQDWGEADTQYF.

This clonotype was picked up a small number of times. The V gene is TRBV19, the J gene TRBJ2-1; D perhaps matches TRBD1 (5 bases). The CDR3 runs 14 residues. The V end lost 3 bases, the J end lost 7 bases, and 13 bases lay between the germline ends. CDR1 is LNHDA, CDR2 SQIVND, per germline (reference sequence). The CDR3 DNA follows: TGTGCCAGTAGTATCACAGGTTCAGGGAATGAGCAGTTCTTC. It is translated as CASSITGSGNEQFF.

This clonotype showed up many times. The CDR3 DNA is TGTGCCAGTAGTATGAGACTAGCGGGAGGGAGGAGCTCCTACAATGAGCAGTTCTTC. Translation: CASSMRLAGGRSSYNEQFF. The J gene is TRBJ2-1, the V gene TRBV19; 14 bases fit TRBD2. CDR3 length: 19 residues. Germline CDR1 LNHDA, CDR2 SQIVND (reference sequence). The junction had 7 bases not matched to a gene; V was cut back by 3 bases and J by 0 bases.

The chain carries TRBV20-1 and TRBJ1-4, with D possibly being TRBD1 (6 bases). CDR3 length equals 14 residues. Looked up from germline, CDR1 is DFQATT and CDR2 is SNEGSKA (reference sequence). Trimming stripped 0 bases from V and 13 bases from J, with 18 bases between. The DNA for the CDR3 is TGCAGTGCTAGAGAGGTGGGGGGCAAATGGGGACTGTTTTTT. Its protein product is CSAREVGGKWGLFF.

The V and J genes are TRBV18 and TRBJ2-1, with D tentatively TRBD1 (5 bases). V was pared by 6 bases and J by 8 bases, with 23 bases between. The CDR3 has 16 amino acids. Per the germline V gene, CDR1 is KGHSH and CDR2 is LQKENI. In DNA, the CDR3 is TGTGCCAGCTCCCCTAGTTTAGTAACAGGAGAAGATGAGCAGTTCTTC. Protein sequence: CASSPSLVTGEDEQFF.

The chain employs TRBV20-1 and TRBJ2-3; 8 nucleotides agree with TRBD2. The CDR3 has 15 residues. Germline loops: CDR1 DFQATT, CDR2 SNEGSKA (reference sequence). V dropped 6 bases and J dropped 6; count of bases not matched to a gene: 14. The CDR3 loop is CSADSGIPSGDTQYF. The CDR3 coding sequence is TGCAGTGCCGATAGCGGGATCCCCTCCGGGGATACGCAGTATTTT.

V is TRBV12-3 or TRBV12-4 and J is TRBJ2-1; 11 nucleotides match TRBD2. CDR3 size: 15 residues. The ends lost 11 bases at V and 7 bases at J; junction bases unmatched: 13. The CDR3 DNA sequence: TGTGCCTCTTTTACCGGGACTAGCGGCGTGAATGAGCAGTTCTTC. Translation gives CASFTGTSGVNEQFF.

As for this clonotype: A read error may explain this, as a much larger clone is one base away. The genes are TRBV6-1 and TRBJ2-3; no clear D gene. The V end was cut by 8 bases, the J end by 6 bases, with 15 bases between. The germline gives CDR1 MNHNS, CDR2 SASEGT. The CDR3 sequence is 13 residues long. DNA of the CDR3: TGTGCCAGCCGTCGCCCGGAAGCCGATACGCAGTATTTT. This sequence encodes CASRRPEADTQYF.

The chain carries TRBV11-2 and TRBJ2-3, with TRBD2 as a possible D gene (5 bases). The germline V gene has CDR1 SGHAT and CDR2 FQNNGV. The CDR3 is 15 residues long. Trimming removed 8 bases from V and 7 bases from J, with 22 bases in between. CDR3: CASGPPHRSGYTQYF. As DNA, the CDR3 is TGTGCCAGCGGCCCACCTCACCGCTCGGGGTATACGCAGTATTTT.

The chain has TRBV20-1 and TRBJ2-1; D unclear. Germline assignment: CDR1 DFQATT and CDR2 SNEGSKA (reference sequence). This CDR3 contains 12 residues. Deletions cut 4 bases from V and 10 bases from J, with 14 bases between. The CDR3 protein is CSANAVGNEQFF. The CDR3 DNA reads as TGCAGTGCTAACGCAGTGGGAAACGAGCAGTTCTTC.

This clonotype showed up many times. The chain couples TRBV6-1 to TRBJ2-5; 7 bases align to TRBD1. J gave up 3 bases and V 5 bases, and 6 bases lay outside the gene matches. This CDR3 is built from 14 residues. CDR1 is MNHNS and CDR2 is SASEGT in the germline V gene. The CDR3 sequence is CASSPRQGEETQYF. In DNA form, the CDR3 reads TGTGCCAGCAGTCCCCGACAGGGAGAAGAGACCCAGTACTTC.

For this clonotype: A much larger clone lies a single base off, so this may be a read error. The chain couples TRBV4-3 to TRBJ2-1; possibly TRBD1 for D (5 bases). Germline CDR1 LGHNA, CDR2 YSLEER. There are 16 residues in the CDR3. CDR3 sequence: CASSQRGTGSHNEQFF. The DNA for the CDR3 is TGCGCCAGCAGCCAAAGGGGAACGGGCTCCCACAATGAGCAGTTCTTC.

Remarks on this clonotype: Given the absence of the conserved phenylalanine or tryptophan at the CDR3 end, a read error is likely. The genes are TRBV24-1 and TRBJ2-1; either TRBD1 or TRBD2 may supply D (5 bases each). From germline, CDR1 is KGHDR and CDR2 SFDVKD. The CDR3 runs 17 residues. V was clipped by 5 bases and J by 0 bases, with 16 bases between them. The CDR3 sequence is CATSGGVEGSSYNEQFS. The CDR3, as DNA: TGTGCCACCAGTGGGGGTGTTGAGGGGAGCTCCTACAATGAGCAGTTCTCC.

The rearrangement links TRBV5-1 to TRBJ1-5, with D unresolved. The CDR3 extends over 14 amino acids. V lost 5 bases and J lost 7, with 16 bases in between. Germline-derived CDR1 and CDR2 are SGHRS and YFSETQ. The chain's CDR3 is CASSPSGGSQPQHF. In DNA, the CDR3 is TGCGCCAGCAGTCCGTCGGGAGGGTCCCAGCCCCAGCATTTT.

This clonotype was seen more than once but under ten times. This sequence joins TRBV7-2 and TRBJ2-3, with D tentatively TRBD2 (6 bases). CDR3 length equals 13 residues. Germline V gives CDR1 SGHTA, CDR2 FQGNSA. Trimming shortened V by 4 bases and J by 9 bases, and 14 bases separated the two germline ends. The CDR3: CASSSGVGRTQYF. In DNA, the CDR3 is TGTGCCAGCAGCTCGGGGGTGGGGCGGACGCAGTATTTT.

The chain combines TRBV7-2 with TRBJ2-5; a weak D match, TRBD2 (6 bases). This CDR3 has 13 residues. Trimming shortened V by 6 bases and J by 1 base, and 9 bases separated the two germline ends. CDR1 and CDR2 (germline): SGHTA, FQGNSA. The DNA for the CDR3 is TGTGCCAGCAGAAGAGCGGGCCAAGAGACCCAGTACTTC. It translates to CASRRAGQETQYF.

This clonotype was observed many times. This sequence joins TRBV28 and TRBJ2-3; D is unresolved. The CDR3 totals 16 residues. The V and J ends lost 3 bases and 0 bases respectively, with 13 bases between them. Germline CDR1 is MDHEN and CDR2 is SYDVKM. CDR3 amino acids: CASSLDGEASTDTQYF. In nucleotides, the CDR3 is TGTGCCAGCAGTTTGGACGGTGAAGCTAGCACAGATACGCAGTATTTT.

This clonotype was found a few times. The V gene is TRBV7-2, the J gene TRBJ2-2; tentative D call: TRBD1 (7 bases). The CDR3 loop spans 15 amino acids. Germline CDR1 is SGHTA and CDR2 is FQGNSA. V gave up 4 bases and J gave up 5 bases, with 14 bases separating them. CDR3 nucleotide sequence: TGTGCCAGCAGCTACCGGAGGGGGCGGACCGGGGAGCTGTTTTTT. It encodes CASSYRRGRTGELFF.

This clonotype was counted at least ten times. The V and J genes are TRBV29-1 and TRBJ2-3; D could derive from TRBD1 or TRBD2 (6 bases each). The CDR3 has 13 residues. Germline CDR1 is SQVTM and CDR2 is ANQGSEA. V gave up 7 bases and J gave up 4 bases, with 15 bases separating them. The DNA for the CDR3 is TGCAGCGCAGCTCGGGGGCGGGCAGATACGCAGTATTTT. Translating it yields CSAARGRADTQYF.

In this sample, this clonotype turned up many times. V is TRBV20-1 and J is TRBJ1-1; D is uncertain. CDR1 is DFQATT and CDR2 is SNEGSKA in the germline V gene (reference sequence). The length of the CDR3 is 11 residues. Trimming removed 4 bases from V and 0 bases from J, with 3 bases in between. In DNA form, the CDR3 reads TGCAGTGCTACGGTGAACACTGAAGCTTTCTTT. The encoded protein is CSATVNTEAFF.

This clonotype was observed at least ten times. V usage is TRBV24-1 and J usage is TRBJ2-1; weak D call: TRBD1 (6 bases). The germline gives CDR1 KGHDR, CDR2 SFDVKD. Trimming removed 4 bases from V and 6 bases from J, with 15 bases in between. The CDR3 is 15 amino acids. This chain's CDR3 is CATSDPWATGNEQFF. CDR3 in DNA: TGTGCCACCAGTGACCCCTGGGCGACAGGCAATGAGCAGTTCTTC.

This clonotype was seen only a few times. This rearrangement joins TRBV5-6 to TRBJ1-1, with D possibly matching TRBD1 (5 bases). Germline V CDR1 and CDR2: SGHDT, YYEEEE. CDR3 length: 15 amino acids. Trimming pared 2 bases from V and 5 bases from J, leaving 16 bases between. The CDR3 here is CASSFFGGLLTEAFF. The CDR3 region has the DNA TGTGCCAGCAGCTTTTTCGGGGGACTCTTAACTGAAGCTTTCTTT.